The 14 T cell receptor beta chains listed next were all sequenced from one sample in a study of regulatory T cells in long-lasting Graves disease. Time point in this sample: newly diagnosed GD, antithyroid drugs for less than 3 months. RNA isolated from PBMCs was used to make the TCR library. Library construction for TCR beta used iRepertoire HTBI primers and Arm-PCR of CDR3 regions. TCRdb recomputed calls from the multiplex PCR reads with MiXCR, one row per CDR3 protein. The repertoire holds roughly 610,000 distinct CDR3 sequences, under 20% seen once, with under 20% in the top ten. Another study also made use of these data, one on T cells in Graves' hyperthyroidism and ophthalmopathy.

The material was peripheral blood mononuclear cells (PBMCs), obtained at new diagnosis, from a patient treated with antithyroid drugs. The receptor set was obtained from a woman in her thirties with Graves disease.

This clonotype was observed a handful of times. This rearrangement joins TRBV20-1 to TRBJ1-2, with 9 bases identical to TRBD1. V lost 3 bases, J lost 6 bases, and 2 bases stayed unmatched. Germline V gives CDR1 DFQATT, CDR2 SNEGSKA (reference sequence). The CDR3 sequence is 12 residues long. CDR3 sequence reads: CSARDRGNGYTF. CDR3 in DNA: TGCAGTGCTAGGGACAGGGGAAATGGCTACACCTTC.

This clonotype was detected ten times or more. The rearrangement joins TRBV12-3 or TRBV12-4 to TRBJ1-4, with D perhaps matching TRBD1 (6 bases). V lost 7 bases to trimming and J lost 7 bases, with 16 bases between them. The CDR3 is 14 amino acids. The CDR3 sequence: CASTWGHLGEKLFF. The CDR3 DNA reads as TGTGCCAGCACCTGGGGACATCTAGGTGAAAAACTGTTTTTT.

The chain is built from TRBV27 and TRBJ1-4, with D perhaps matching TRBD1 (5 bases). The germline gives CDR1 MNHEY, CDR2 SMNVEV (reference sequence). The ends were cut back, 6 bases at V and 3 bases at J, with 11 bases in the middle. The CDR3 sequence is 14 residues long. As DNA, the CDR3 is TGTGCCAGCAGACGGACATACGCTAATGAAAAACTGTTTTTT. Translation: CASRRTYANEKLFF.

In this sample, this clonotype turned up many times. This chain connects TRBV7-2 to TRBJ2-1; D is perhaps TRBD1 (6 bases). V dropped 5 bases and J dropped 2 bases, with 16 bases sitting between them. The CDR3 is 16 residues long. Germline loops: CDR1 SGHTA, CDR2 FQGNSA. The CDR3 sequence is CASSLIGTTPYNEQFF. The CDR3 DNA is TGTGCCAGCAGCCTAATTGGGACAACCCCCTACAATGAGCAGTTCTTC.

At least ten counts were recorded for this clonotype. The CDR3 bases are TGTGCCAGCAGTGGATCCGAGACAGGGGGGTTAGTGCAGTACTTC. It specifies CASSGSETGGLVQYF. The rearrangement uses TRBV28 and TRBJ2-7; 9 bases agree with TRBD1. The CDR3 is made up of 15 amino acids. The ends lost 5 bases at V and 9 bases at J; junction bases unmatched: 14. Germline assignment: CDR1 MDHEN and CDR2 SYDVKM.

This chain uses TRBV15 with TRBJ1-1; no firm D call. The V end lost 1 base, the J end lost 5 bases, and 11 bases lay between the germline ends. CDR1 and CDR2 (germline): LNHNV, YYDKDF (reference sequence). The CDR3 sequence is 14 residues long. The CDR3 DNA reads as TGTGCCACCAGCAGAGGATCTTTACATACTGAAGCTTTCTTT. This gives the protein CATSRGSLHTEAFF.

The chain employs TRBV30 and TRBJ2-1; D is unclear. This CDR3 region has 11 residues. In germline, CDR1 is GTSNPN, CDR2 SVGIG (reference sequence). The ends were cut back, 1 base at V and 8 bases at J, with 6 bases in the middle. The DNA for the CDR3 is TGTGCCTGGAGTGCAAACTATGAGCAGTTCTTC. This sequence encodes CAWSANYEQFF.

This clonotype was seen ten or more times. The chain has TRBV12-3 or TRBV12-4 and TRBJ2-1, with 9 bases aligning to TRBD2. Germline trimming cut 6 bases from V and 2 bases from J; bases unmatched to any gene: 5. CDR3 size: 15 residues. In DNA, the CDR3 is TGTGCCAGCAGGCTAGCGGGAAAAACCTACAATGAGCAGTTCTTC. Protein sequence: CASRLAGKTYNEQFF.

This clonotype has ten or more counts. This chain connects TRBV2 to TRBJ2-1, with 15 bases aligning to TRBD2. Germline loops: CDR1 SNHLY, CDR2 FYNNEI. This CDR3 is 15 amino acids long. The ends lost 6 bases at V and 10 bases at J; junction bases unmatched: 7. The CDR3 spells CASSLGLAGGSEQFF. The CDR3, as DNA: TGTGCCAGCAGCCTAGGACTAGCGGGAGGGTCGGAGCAGTTCTTC.

This chain uses TRBV27 with TRBJ2-1; no clear D. The CDR3 contains 13 residues. V was clipped by 7 bases and J by 10 bases, with 17 bases between them. CDR1 and CDR2 (germline): MNHEY, SMNVEV (reference sequence). DNA of the CDR3: TGTGCCAGCACTCTACCCCTGGGTAGCGAGCAGTTCTTC. This sequence encodes CASTLPLGSEQFF.

The chain recombines TRBV27 with TRBJ1-5, with D hard to call. The CDR3 extends over 15 amino acids. Germline values: CDR1 MNHEY, CDR2 SMNVEV (reference sequence). V lost 6 bases, J lost 2 bases, and 14 bases lay in between. The CDR3 loop is CASSPRLARNQPQHF. The CDR3 DNA reads as TGTGCCAGCAGCCCAAGACTAGCACGCAATCAGCCCCAGCATTTT.

This clonotype appeared a few times. The chain carries TRBV29-1 and TRBJ2-3; the D is unclear. Germline V gene lookup returns CDR1 SQVTM and CDR2 ANQGSEA. The CDR3 is 14 amino acids. V lost 6 bases and J 3 bases, leaving 16 bases between the germline ends. The DNA of the CDR3 is TGCAGCGTCGGGTCCTATTCCGTAACAGATACGCAGTATTTT. This gives the protein CSVGSYSVTDTQYF.

Here the CDR3 reads CASSSNPYRASGELFF. CDR3 bases: TGTGCCAGCAGCTCAAACCCGTACAGGGCAAGCGGGGAGCTGTTTTTT. V usage is TRBV7-3 and J usage is TRBJ2-2, with TRBD1 as a possible D gene (6 bases). Germline values: CDR1 SGHTA, CDR2 FQGTGA. V was cut by 4 bases and J by 7 bases, with 19 bases left in between. This CDR3 contains 16 residues.

At least ten counts were recorded for this clonotype. This chain connects TRBV29-1 to TRBJ2-3; tentatively, D is TRBD1 (5 bases). Trimming shortened V by 4 bases and J by 4 bases, and 12 bases separated the two germline ends. The germline V gene has CDR1 SQVTM and CDR2 ANQGSEA. The CDR3 covers 13 residues. The CDR3 DNA is TGCAGCGTTGGTGGGGCCAAAGCAGATACGCAGTATTTT. It translates to CSVGGAKADTQYF.